This T cell receptor (beta chain) was retrieved from a study of blood T cell repertoires in COVID-19 (dated by TCRdb to 2020 to 2022). Study-wide context: Samples from collaborators originated in the United States, Italy and Spain and spanned both the acute and convalescent phases of COVID-19. The repertoires were made available in a free public database intended to serve as a resource for research on the immune response to SARS-CoV-2. The samples were drawn from the first 160 participants of the ongoing ImmuneRACE study and from 1,254 subjects provided by 6 global collaborators. The prospective study material was composed of cDNA or gDNA derived from T cells, B-cell-depleted T cells, or PBMCs. Nearly every sample came with metadata listing a de-identified subject ID, COVID-19 status, age in years and sex. Subjects who had been exposed to COVID-19, were actively infected with it, or had recovered from it provided the deeply sampled blood TCRbeta repertoires that made up the dataset. Where available, HLA class I and class II types were obtained from metadata supplied by the sample provider rather than from assay-based typing.

Points the paper makes about the study in general: The quantity of clinical and demographic metadata differed by source and by participant and was supplied without curation.

Collaborating institutions collected whole blood in K2EDTA tubes following their own protocols. For TCRbeta analysis, collaborator samples were shipped as frozen whole blood, as isolated PBMCs, or as DNA extracted from either sample type. TCRbeta CDR3 regions were amplified from genomic DNA by means of the immunoSEQ Assay, a bias-controlled multiplex PCR. As for how the authors treated the data: The number of nucleated cells in each sample was estimated from the amplification of reference gene primers within the assay. To quantify the absolute abundance of each unique TCRbeta CDR3 rearrangement, sequence reads were collapsed and filtered. For each sample, productive Simpson clonality was calculated as the square root of Simpson's diversity index over productive rearrangements. The table was pulled from immuneACCESS by TCRdb, which kept in-frame rearrangements only. Such tables lose some clones; where checked, under half of the loss comes from unresolved V genes, and the rest has no known cause. V and J calls and clone size follow that table, whereas D and trimming were derived from the DNA. The sample contains about 52,000 clones, more than 75% of them found a single time. Jointly, the top ten make up about 15% of the sample.

Turning to this clone: Its antigen remains unidentified. Base qualities are not at hand, and no much larger clone is one base apart.

As encoded in the germline V gene, CDR1 is MGHRA while CDR2 is YSYEKL. Inclusive of the bounding cysteine and phenylalanine, the CDR3 is 15 residues long. The kept DNA is CDR3 alone, 45 bases in frame from the first base. V is pared back by 0 bases and J by 5 bases, with 13 bases lying between the germline termini. The sequence is built from TRBV4-1 and TRBJ1-1; TRBD1 is a weak D gene call, 6 bases matching. Specimen: peripheral blood. The TCR comes from a human donor with active COVID-19. The donor label of this sample is uncertain. CDR3 region: CASSQEGAGWTEAFF. The DNA reads as follows: TGCGCCAGCAGCCAAGAGGGGGCCGGGTGGACTGAAGCTTTCTTT.